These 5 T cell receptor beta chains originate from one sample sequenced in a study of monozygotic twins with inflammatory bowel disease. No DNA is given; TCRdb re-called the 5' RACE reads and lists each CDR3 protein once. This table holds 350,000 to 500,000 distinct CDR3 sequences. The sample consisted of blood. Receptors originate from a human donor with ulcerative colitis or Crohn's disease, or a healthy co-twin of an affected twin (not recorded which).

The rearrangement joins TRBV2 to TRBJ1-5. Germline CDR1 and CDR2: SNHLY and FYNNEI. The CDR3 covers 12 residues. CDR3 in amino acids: CASRPSCGPQHF.

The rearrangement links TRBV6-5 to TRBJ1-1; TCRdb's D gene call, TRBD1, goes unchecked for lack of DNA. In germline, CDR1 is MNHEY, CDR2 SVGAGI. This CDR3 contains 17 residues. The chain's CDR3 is CASSYGRGLEADAEAFF.

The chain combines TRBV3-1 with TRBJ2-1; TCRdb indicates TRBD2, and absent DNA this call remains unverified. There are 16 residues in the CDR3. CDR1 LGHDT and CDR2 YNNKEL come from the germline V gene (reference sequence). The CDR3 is CASSRGLAGGPKEQFF.

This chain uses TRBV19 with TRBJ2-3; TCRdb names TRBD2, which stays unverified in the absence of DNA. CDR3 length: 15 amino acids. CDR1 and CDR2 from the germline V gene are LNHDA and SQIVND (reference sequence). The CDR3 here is CASSGGQTYTDTQYF.

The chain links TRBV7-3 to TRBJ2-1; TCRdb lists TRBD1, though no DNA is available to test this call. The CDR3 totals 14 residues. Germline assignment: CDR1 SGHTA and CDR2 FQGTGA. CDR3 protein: CASSLGTGANEQFF.